This TCR beta chain was captured in a study of OX40 agonist ivuxolimab in advanced cancers. Whole-study context: Every 2 weeks, patients received ivuxolimab intravenously, dosed at 0.01 to 10 mg/kg.

This CDR3 region has 13 residues. The V gene lost 5 bases and the J gene lost 0 bases, with 8 bases spanning the gap. CDR1 is SGHDN, CDR2 FVKESK, per germline. The assay was immunoSEQ multiplex PCR, and TCRdb's table has in-frame clones only and misses some. The data show about 26,000 clones, around 90% seen once. The chain joins TRBV14 to TRBJ2-7, with D uncertain. The clonotype comes from an adult with an advanced solid tumor such as melanoma, head and neck, liver or kidney cancer. The sample here was CD4+ or CD8+ T cells sorted from blood, taken in a trial of the OX40 agonist ivuxolimab. The CDR3 here is CASSAGSSYEQYF. The CDR3 region has the DNA TGTGCCAGCAGCGCCGGGTCCTCCTACGAGCAGTACTTC.